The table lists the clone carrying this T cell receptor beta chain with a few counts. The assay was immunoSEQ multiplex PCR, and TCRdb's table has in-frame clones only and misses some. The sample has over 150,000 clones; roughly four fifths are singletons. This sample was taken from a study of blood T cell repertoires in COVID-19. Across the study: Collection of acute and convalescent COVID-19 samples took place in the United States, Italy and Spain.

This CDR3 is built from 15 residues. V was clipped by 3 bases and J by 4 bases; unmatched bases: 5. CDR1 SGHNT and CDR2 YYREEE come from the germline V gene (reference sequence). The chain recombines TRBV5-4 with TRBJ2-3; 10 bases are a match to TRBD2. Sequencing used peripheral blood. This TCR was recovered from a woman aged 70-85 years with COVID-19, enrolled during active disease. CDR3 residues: CASSSVGLAADTQYF. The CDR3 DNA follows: TGTGCCAGCAGCTCAGTAGGACTAGCGGCAGATACGCAGTATTTT.